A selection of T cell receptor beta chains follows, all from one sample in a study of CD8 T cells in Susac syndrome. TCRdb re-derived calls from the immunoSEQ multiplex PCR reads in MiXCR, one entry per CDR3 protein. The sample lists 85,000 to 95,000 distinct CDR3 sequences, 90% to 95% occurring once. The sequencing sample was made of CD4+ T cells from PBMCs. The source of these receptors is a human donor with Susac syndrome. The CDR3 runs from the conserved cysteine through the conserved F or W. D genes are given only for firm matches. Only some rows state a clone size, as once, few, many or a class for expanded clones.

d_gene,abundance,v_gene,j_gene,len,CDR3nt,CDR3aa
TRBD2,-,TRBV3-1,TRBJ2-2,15,TGTGCCAGCAGCCGAGGACTAGCGGGGACCGGGGAGCTGTTTTTT,CASSRGLAGTGELFF
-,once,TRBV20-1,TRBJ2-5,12,TGCAGTGCTCCCTACAGGGAAGAGACCCAGTACTTC,CSAPYREETQYF
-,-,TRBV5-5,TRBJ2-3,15,TGTGCCAGCAGCTTGGTACCCCTCTCGGGAGATACGCAGTATTTT,CASSLVPLSGDTQYF
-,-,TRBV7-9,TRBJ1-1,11,TGTGCCAGCAGACTGGACATCCAAGCTTTCTTT,CASRLDIQAFF
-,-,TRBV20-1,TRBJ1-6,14,TGCAGTGCTAGGGCCGGGCCGGAGGGTTCACCCCTCCACTTT,CSARAGPEGSPLHF
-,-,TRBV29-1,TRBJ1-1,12,TGCAGCGTCGCGCCCCCGGGCATGGGAGCTTTCTTT,CSVAPPGMGAFF
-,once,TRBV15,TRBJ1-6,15,TGTGCCACCAGCAGGCTCCGGGGGCAGAATTCACCCCTCCACTTT,CATSRLRGQNSPLHF
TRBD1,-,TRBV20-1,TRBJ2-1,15,TGCAGTGCTAGAGATCTACAGGGGGCCTACAATGAGCAGTTCTTC,CSARDLQGAYNEQFF
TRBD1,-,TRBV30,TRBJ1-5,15,TGTGCCTGGAGTTTCCGGGACAGACTAAATCAGCCCCAGCATTTT,CAWSFRDRLNQPQHF
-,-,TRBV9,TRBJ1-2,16,TGTGCCAGCAGCGCGACCCAAAGGGGGGAATTCACGGGCTACACCTTC,CASSATQRGEFTGYTF
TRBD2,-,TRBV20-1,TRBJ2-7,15,TGCAGTGCTCACTATCTAAGACTAGCGGGGAGGGAGCAGTACTTC,CSAHYLRLAGREQYF
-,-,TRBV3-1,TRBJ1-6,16,TGTGCCAGCAGCCAAGATCGAGCATGGGGCAATTCACCCCTCCACTTT,CASSQDRAWGNSPLHF
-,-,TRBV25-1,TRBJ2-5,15,TGTGCCAGCAGTGAGGCGGGGCCATACCAAGAGACCCAGTACTTC,CASSEAGPYQETQYF
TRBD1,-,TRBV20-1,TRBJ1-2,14,TGCAGTGCTAGACCACAGGGGGGCCACTATGGCTACACCTTC,CSARPQGGHYGYTF
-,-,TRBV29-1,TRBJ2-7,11,TGCAGCGTTGCGGCCGGATACGAGCAGTACTTC,CSVAAGYEQYF
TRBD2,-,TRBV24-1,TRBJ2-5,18,TGTGCCACCAGTGATACTGGCGGGCCAGCGGGGGCTCAAGAGACCCAGTACTTC,CATSDTGGPAGAQETQYF
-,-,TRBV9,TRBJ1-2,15,TGTGCCAGCAGCGTAGATGGCAGAGTTTATGGAGGCTACACCTTC,CASSVDGRVYGGYTF
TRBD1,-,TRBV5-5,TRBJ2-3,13,TGTGCCAGCAGCTTACAGGGGCTAGATACGCAGTATTTT,CASSLQGLDTQYF
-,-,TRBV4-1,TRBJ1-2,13,TGCGCCAGCAGCCAAGGGGATAACTATGGCTACACCTTC,CASSQGDNYGYTF
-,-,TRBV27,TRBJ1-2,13,TGTGCCAGCAGAAAGGGGGGGGATTATGGCTACACCTTC,CASRKGGDYGYTF
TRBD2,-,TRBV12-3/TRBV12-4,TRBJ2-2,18,TGTGCCAGCAGTTTAAGACTAGCGGGCGTCTCAGGCACCGGGGAGCTGTTTTTT,CASSLRLAGVSGTGELFF
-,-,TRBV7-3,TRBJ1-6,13,TGTGCCAGCAGCTCTAATACAGATTCACCCCTCCACTTT,CASSSNTDSPLHF
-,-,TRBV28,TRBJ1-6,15,TGTGCCAGCAGTAGGCCGGGCTCCTATAATTCACCCCTCCACTTT,CASSRPGSYNSPLHF
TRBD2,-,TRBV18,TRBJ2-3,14,TGTGCCAGCTCACCCGGGACTAGCGCAGATACGCAGTATTTT,CASSPGTSADTQYF
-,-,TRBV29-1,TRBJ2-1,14,TGCAGCGTTGGACTGGGGGGACCCAACAATGAGCAGTTCTTC,CSVGLGGPNNEQFF
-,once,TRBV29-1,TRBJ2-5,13,TGCAGCGCCCGTCCGGGACAAGGAGAGACCCAGTACTTC,CSARPGQGETQYF